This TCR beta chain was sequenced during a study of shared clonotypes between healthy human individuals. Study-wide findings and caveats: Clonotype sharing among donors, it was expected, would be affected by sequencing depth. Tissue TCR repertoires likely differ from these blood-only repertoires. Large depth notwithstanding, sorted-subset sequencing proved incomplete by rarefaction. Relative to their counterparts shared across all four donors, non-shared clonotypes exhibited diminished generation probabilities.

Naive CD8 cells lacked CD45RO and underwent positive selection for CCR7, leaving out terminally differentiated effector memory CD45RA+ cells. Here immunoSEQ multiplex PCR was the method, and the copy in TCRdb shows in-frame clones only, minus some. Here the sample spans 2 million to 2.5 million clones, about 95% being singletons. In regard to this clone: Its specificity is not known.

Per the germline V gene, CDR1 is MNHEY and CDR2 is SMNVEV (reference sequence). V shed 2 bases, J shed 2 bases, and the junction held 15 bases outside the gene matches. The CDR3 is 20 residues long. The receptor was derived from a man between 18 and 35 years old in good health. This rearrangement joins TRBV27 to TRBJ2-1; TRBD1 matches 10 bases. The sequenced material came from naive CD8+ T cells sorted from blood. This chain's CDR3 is CASSLTPPLLGQGTYNEQFF. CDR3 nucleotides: TGTGCCAGCAGTTTAACCCCCCCCCTCCTGGGACAGGGGACCTACAATGAGCAGTTCTTC.